The 18 T cell receptor beta chains below all came from one sample that was sequenced in a study of cytomegalovirus exposure and HLA in healthy donors. The PCR was carried out with 60 Vbeta primers and 13 Jbeta primers. Data came from immunoSEQ multiplex PCR; TCRdb stores just in-frame clones and leaves some out. Among roughly 180,000 clones listed, more than 70% were seen once. The specimen was PBMCs. The origin of the receptors is a woman in her thirties or forties in good health and CMV-seropositive.

V usage is TRBV19 and J usage is TRBJ1-3; D remains unclear. V shed 4 bases and J shed 0 bases, with 7 bases lying between them. The CDR3 is made up of 14 amino acids. CDR1 is LNHDA and CDR2 is SQIVND in the germline V gene (reference sequence). DNA of the CDR3: TGTGCCAGTAGTACCCTAAGCTCTGGAAACACCATATATTTT. Translation: CASSTLSSGNTIYF.

This chain joins TRBV6-5 and TRBJ2-2; D is unresolved. This CDR3 has 14 amino acids. V dropped 0 bases and J dropped 7 bases, with 9 bases sitting between them. Germline-derived CDR1 and CDR2 are MNHEY and SVGAGI. Written as DNA, the CDR3 is TGTGCCAGCAGTTACTCGAGTAGAAACGGGGAGCTGTTTTTT. Translated: CASSYSSRNGELFF.

The chain combines TRBV2 with TRBJ1-5, with 9 bases identical to TRBD1. Germline CDR1 SNHLY, CDR2 FYNNEI. V lost 6 bases to trimming and J lost 9 bases; unmatched junction nucleotides: 12. The CDR3 covers 15 residues. Here the CDR3 reads CASRMPGQGISPQHF. DNA of the CDR3: TGTGCCAGCAGGATGCCGGGACAGGGAATTTCGCCCCAGCATTTT.

The chain combines TRBV4-1 with TRBJ2-7, with 12 bases matching TRBD2. V lost 1 base, J lost 3 bases, and 13 bases stayed unmatched. Germline V lookup: CDR1 MGHRA, CDR2 YSYEKL. CDR3 length: 19 amino acids. The CDR3 DNA sequence: TGCGCCAGCAGCCAAGGGCGACTAGCGGGGGCCCAGGGATACTACGAGCAGTACTTC. It specifies CASSQGRLAGAQGYYEQYF.

J is TRBJ1-1 and V is TRBV7-9; possibly TRBD1 for D (5 bases). Deletions cut 0 bases from V and 2 bases from J, with 7 bases between. CDR1 and CDR2 (germline): SEHNR, FQNEAQ (reference sequence). The CDR3 contains 14 residues. CDR3 in DNA: TGTGCCAGCAGCTTAGCGCAGGGAAACACTGAAGCTTTCTTT. It encodes CASSLAQGNTEAFF.

The chain carries TRBV6-5 and TRBJ2-7; TRBD2 aligns across 7 bases. The V segment lost 2 bases and the J segment 5 bases; nucleotides outside the gene matches: 9. From germline, CDR1 is MNHEY and CDR2 SVGAGI. The CDR3 extends over 15 amino acids. CDR3 nucleotide sequence: TGTGCCAGCAGTTACGTGGGGCGGGAGTGGAACGAGCAGTACTTC. Its translation: CASSYVGREWNEQYF.

V and J are TRBV19 and TRBJ2-7; D gene uncertain. CDR3 size: 11 residues. CDR1 LNHDA and CDR2 SQIVND come from the germline V gene (reference sequence). Trimming removed 1 base from V and 8 bases from J, with 6 bases in between. The CDR3 bases are TGTGCCAGTAGTATAGCGGGTAAGCAGTACTTC. Protein product: CASSIAGKQYF.

The chain joins TRBV19 to TRBJ1-3; D uncertain. From germline, CDR1 is LNHDA and CDR2 SQIVND (reference sequence). Between the trimmed V and J ends, which lost 5 bases and 4 bases, there was a span of 12 bases. The CDR3 sequence is 14 residues long. In DNA form, the CDR3 reads TGTGCCAGTAGTCGGAGGGAAGGAGGAAACACCATATATTTT. Its translation: CASSRREGGNTIYF.

The gene calls are TRBV5-4 and TRBJ1-1; TRBD1 matches at 11 bases. The germline V gene encodes CDR1 SGHNT and CDR2 YYREEE (reference sequence). The V and J ends lost 0 bases and 0 bases, in that order; junction bases with no gene match: 4. The CDR3 loop spans 17 amino acids. The CDR3 loop reads CASSLGGTGGLNTEAFF. CDR3 in DNA: TGTGCCAGCAGCTTGGGAGGGACAGGGGGATTGAACACTGAAGCTTTCTTT. Variable domain in full (rest from reference TRBV5-4 and TRBJ1-1): ETGVTQSPTHLIKTRGQQVTLRCSSQSGHNTVSWYQQALGQGPQFIFQYYREEENGRGNFPPRFSGLQFPNYSSELNVNALELDDSALYLCASSLGGTGGLNTEAFFGQGTRLTVV.

V is TRBV7-9 and J is TRBJ1-4; possibly TRBD1 for D (5 bases). Germline CDR1 is SEHNR and CDR2 is FQNEAQ (reference sequence). Trimming cost V 8 bases and J 5 bases, with 15 bases left between them. The CDR3 is made up of 14 amino acids. The CDR3 region has the DNA TGTGCCAGCGGGGAGGGGCGATCGAATGAAAAACTGTTTTTT. Protein sequence: CASGEGRSNEKLFF.

This chain connects TRBV5-1 to TRBJ1-4; 7 nucleotides match TRBD1. Germline assignment: CDR1 SGHRS and CDR2 YFSETQ. The CDR3 has 15 amino acids. V lost 2 bases, J lost 7 bases, and 8 bases stayed unmatched. The CDR3 DNA is TGCGCCAGCAGCTTCAAGACAGGGACGGGTGAAAAACTGTTTTTT. Amino acid sequence: CASSFKTGTGEKLFF.

The V and J genes are TRBV27 and TRBJ2-5; 7 bases map to TRBD2. The J call may be mistaken, given a closer DNA end match to TRBJ2-7. This CDR3 is built from 16 residues. CDR1 is MNHEY, CDR2 SMNVEV, per germline (reference sequence). The CDR3 sequence is CASSPAPSGVPYEQYF. Here the CDR3 DNA reads TGTGCCAGCAGTCCCGCCCCGAGCGGGGTGCCCTACGAGCAGTACTTC.

This sequence joins TRBV6-1 and TRBJ2-7; 7 positions agree with TRBD1. The CDR3 spans 16 residues. Trimming took 3 bases from V and 3 from J; bases not matched to a gene: 11. Germline CDR1 and CDR2: MNHNS and SASEGT. CDR3 loop: CASSESEWDSFYEQYF. The CDR3 DNA is TGTGCCAGCAGTGAGTCAGAATGGGACAGCTTCTACGAGCAGTACTTC.

In this sample, this clone turned up once. This sequence joins TRBV7-2 and TRBJ1-2, with 7 bases matching TRBD1. Germline CDR1 and CDR2: SGHTA and FQGNSA. This CDR3 spans 16 amino acids. Trimming removed 3 bases from V and 4 bases from J; junction bases left unmatched: 11. This CDR3 reads CASSLTGTLWSYGYTF. CDR3 DNA: TGTGCCAGCAGCTTGACAGGGACCCTATGGTCCTATGGCTACACCTTC.

The V gene is TRBV18, the J gene TRBJ2-3, with 9 bases identical to TRBD2. In germline, CDR1 is KGHSH, CDR2 LQKENI. The V and J ends lost 4 bases and 1 base, in that order; junction bases with no gene match: 9. The CDR3 spans 17 residues. CDR3 amino acids: CASSRGLARGGTDTQYF. The CDR3 DNA is TGTGCCAGCTCACGCGGACTAGCGAGAGGGGGCACAGATACGCAGTATTTT.

The chain is built from TRBV18 and TRBJ2-1; TRBD1 agrees at 9 bases. Germline lookup yields CDR1 KGHSH and CDR2 LQKENI. The CDR3 extends over 14 amino acids. After removal of 8 bases from V and 7 bases from J, the junction contained 9 bases not matched to a gene. In nucleotides, the CDR3 is TGTGCCAGCCACCTCGGACAGGGGACTAATGAGCAGTTCTTC. Protein: CASHLGQGTNEQFF.

The V and J genes are TRBV6-4 and TRBJ2-1; 9 nucleotides match TRBD1. Germline CDR1 and CDR2: MRHNA and SNTAGT. The CDR3 is made up of 15 amino acids. The V gene end was trimmed by 3 bases and the J gene end by 5 bases; junction bases not matched to a gene: 5. The CDR3 DNA reads as TGTGCCAGCAGTGAAGGACAGGGGAGCCACAATGAGCAGTTCTTC. It codes for CASSEGQGSHNEQFF.

The chain has TRBV19 and TRBJ2-1, with 11 bases lining up with TRBD2. Germline CDR1 LNHDA, CDR2 SQIVND (reference sequence). The CDR3 covers 15 residues. The V segment lost 4 bases and the J segment 1 base; nucleotides outside the gene matches: 0. The CDR3 reads CASSTSGRSYNEQFF. The CDR3 region has the DNA TGTGCCAGTAGTACTAGCGGGAGGTCCTACAATGAGCAGTTCTTC.